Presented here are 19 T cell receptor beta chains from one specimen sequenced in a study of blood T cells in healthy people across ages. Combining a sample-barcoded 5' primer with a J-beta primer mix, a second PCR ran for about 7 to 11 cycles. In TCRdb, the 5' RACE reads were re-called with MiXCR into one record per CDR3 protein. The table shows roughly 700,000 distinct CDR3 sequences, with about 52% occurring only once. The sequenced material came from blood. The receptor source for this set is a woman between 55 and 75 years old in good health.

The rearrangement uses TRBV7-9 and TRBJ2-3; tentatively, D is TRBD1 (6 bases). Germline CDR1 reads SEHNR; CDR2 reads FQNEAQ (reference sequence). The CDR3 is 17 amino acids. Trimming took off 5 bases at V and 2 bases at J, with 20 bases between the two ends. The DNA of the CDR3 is TGTGCCAGCAGCCCCCGTGGTGGCAGGGGTTACACAGATACGCAGTATTTT. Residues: CASSPRGGRGYTDTQYF. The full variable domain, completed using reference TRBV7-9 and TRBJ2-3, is DTGVSQNPRHKITKRGQNVTFRCDPISEHNRLYWYRQTLGQGPEFLTYFQNEAQLEKSRLLSDRFSAERPKGSFSTLEIQRTEQGDSAMYLCASSPRGGRGYTDTQYFGPGTRLTVL.

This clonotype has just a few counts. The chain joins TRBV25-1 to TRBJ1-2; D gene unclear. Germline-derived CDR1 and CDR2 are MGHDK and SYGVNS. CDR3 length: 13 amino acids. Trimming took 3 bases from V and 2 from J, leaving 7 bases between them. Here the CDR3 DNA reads TGTGCCAGCAGTGACACGGGGAACTATGGCTACACCTTC. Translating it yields CASSDTGNYGYTF.

The CDR3 loop is CASIGTGAGYTF. CDR3 nucleotide sequence: TGTGCCAGCATTGGGACAGGGGCTGGCTACACCTTC. The chain is built from TRBV2 and TRBJ1-2, with TRBD1 matching 10 bases. The CDR3 loop spans 12 amino acids. The trim removed 7 bases at V and 7 bases at J, leaving 3 bases unmatched. From germline, CDR1 is SNHLY and CDR2 FYNNEI. The full variable domain, rest sourced from reference TRBV2 and TRBJ1-2, is EPEVTQTPSHQVTQMGQEVILRCVPISNHLYFYWYRQILGQKVEFLVSFYNNEISEKSEIFDDQFSVERPDGSNFTLKIRSTKLEDSAMYFCASIGTGAGYTFGSGTRLTVV.

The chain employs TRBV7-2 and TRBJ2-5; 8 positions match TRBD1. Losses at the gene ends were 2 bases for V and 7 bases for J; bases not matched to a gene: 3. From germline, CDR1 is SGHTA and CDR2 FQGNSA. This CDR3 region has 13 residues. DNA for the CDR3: TGTGCCAGCAGCTTAAGGGGGACAGGGACCCAGTACTTC. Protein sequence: CASSLRGTGTQYF.

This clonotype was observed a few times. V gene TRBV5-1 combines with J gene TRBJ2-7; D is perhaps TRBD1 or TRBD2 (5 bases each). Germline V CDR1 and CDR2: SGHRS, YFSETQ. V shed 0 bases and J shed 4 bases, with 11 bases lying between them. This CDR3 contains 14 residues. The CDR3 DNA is TGCGCCAGCAGCTTGGGGGACGGTAGGTACGAGCAGTACTTC. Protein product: CASSLGDGRYEQYF.

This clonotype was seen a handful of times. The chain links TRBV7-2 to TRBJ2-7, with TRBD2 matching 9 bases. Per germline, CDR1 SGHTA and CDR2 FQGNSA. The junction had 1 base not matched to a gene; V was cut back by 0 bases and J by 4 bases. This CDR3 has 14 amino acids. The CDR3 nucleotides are TGTGCCAGCAGCTTAGCAACTAGCGGGTACGAGCAGTACTTC. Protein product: CASSLATSGYEQYF.

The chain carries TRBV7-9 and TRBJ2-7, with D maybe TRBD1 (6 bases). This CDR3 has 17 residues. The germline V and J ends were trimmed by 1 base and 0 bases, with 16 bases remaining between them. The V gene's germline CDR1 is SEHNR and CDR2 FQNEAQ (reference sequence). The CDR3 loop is CASSLVVGARSSYEQYF. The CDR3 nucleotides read TGTGCCAGCAGCTTAGTTGTGGGGGCGCGTAGCTCCTACGAGCAGTACTTC. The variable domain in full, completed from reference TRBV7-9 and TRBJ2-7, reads DTGVSQNPRHKITKRGQNVTFRCDPISEHNRLYWYRQTLGQGPEFLTYFQNEAQLEKSRLLSDRFSAERPKGSFSTLEIQRTEQGDSAMYLCASSLVVGARSSYEQYFGPGTRLTVT.

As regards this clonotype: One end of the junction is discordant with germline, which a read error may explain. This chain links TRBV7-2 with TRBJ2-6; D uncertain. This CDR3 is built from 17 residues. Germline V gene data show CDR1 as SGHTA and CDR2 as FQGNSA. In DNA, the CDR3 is TGTGCCGGCAGCTCCCGCCGCGGAATCTCTGGGGCCAACGTCCTGACTTTC. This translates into CAGSSRRGISGANVLTF.

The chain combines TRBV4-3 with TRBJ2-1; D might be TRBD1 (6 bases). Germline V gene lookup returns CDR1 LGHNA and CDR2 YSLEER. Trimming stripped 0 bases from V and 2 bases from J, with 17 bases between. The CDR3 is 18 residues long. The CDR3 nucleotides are TGCGCCAGCAGCCAAGAACCCCCGAGTTGGGACACCTACAATGAGCAGTTCTTC. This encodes CASSQEPPSWDTYNEQFF.

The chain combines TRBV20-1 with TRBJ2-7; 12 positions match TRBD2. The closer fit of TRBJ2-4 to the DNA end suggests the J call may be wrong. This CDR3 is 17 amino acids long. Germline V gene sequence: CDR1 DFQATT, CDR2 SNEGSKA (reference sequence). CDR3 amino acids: CSAPTLAGGAVKNIQYF. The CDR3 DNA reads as TGCAGTGCCCCTACCCTAGCGGGGGGGGCGGTCAAAAACATTCAGTACTTC.

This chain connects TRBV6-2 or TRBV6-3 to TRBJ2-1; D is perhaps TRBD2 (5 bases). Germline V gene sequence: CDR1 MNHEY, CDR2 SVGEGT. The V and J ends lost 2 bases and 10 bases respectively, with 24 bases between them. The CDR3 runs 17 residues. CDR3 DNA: TGTGCCAGCAGTTACCCTTCGGGCACCCCTCGGGATTGGGAGCAGTTCTTC. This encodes CASSYPSGTPRDWEQFF.

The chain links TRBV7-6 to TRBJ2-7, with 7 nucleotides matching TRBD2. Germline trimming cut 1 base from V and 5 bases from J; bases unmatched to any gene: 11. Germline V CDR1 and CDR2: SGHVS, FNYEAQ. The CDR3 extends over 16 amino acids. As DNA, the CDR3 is TGTGCCAGCAGCTTAGACCCCTCGGGGAGGGTCAACGAGCAGTACTTC. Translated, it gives CASSLDPSGRVNEQYF.

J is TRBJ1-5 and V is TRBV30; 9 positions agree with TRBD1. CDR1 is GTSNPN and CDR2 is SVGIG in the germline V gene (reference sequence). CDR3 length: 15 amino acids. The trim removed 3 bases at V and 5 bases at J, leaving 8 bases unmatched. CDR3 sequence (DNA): TGTGCCTGGAGCCGACGGGACAGGGCTGATCAGCCCCAGCATTTT. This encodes CAWSRRDRADQPQHF.

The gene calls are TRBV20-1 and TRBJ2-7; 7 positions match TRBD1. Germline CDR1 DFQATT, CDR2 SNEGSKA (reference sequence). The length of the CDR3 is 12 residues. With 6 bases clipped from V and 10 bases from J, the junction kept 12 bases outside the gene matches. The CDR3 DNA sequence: TGCAGTGCGTACCCCCTCGACAGGGCCCAGTACTTC. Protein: CSAYPLDRAQYF.

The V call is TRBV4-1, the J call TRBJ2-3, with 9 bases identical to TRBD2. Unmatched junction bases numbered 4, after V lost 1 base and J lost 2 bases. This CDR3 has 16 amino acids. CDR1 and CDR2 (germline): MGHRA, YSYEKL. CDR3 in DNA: TGCGCCAGCAGCCAAGTTCCTAGCGGGATCACAGATACGCAGTATTTT. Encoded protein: CASSQVPSGITDTQYF.

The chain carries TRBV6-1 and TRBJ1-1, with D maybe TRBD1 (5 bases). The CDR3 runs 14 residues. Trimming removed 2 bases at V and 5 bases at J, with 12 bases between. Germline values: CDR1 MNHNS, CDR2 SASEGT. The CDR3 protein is CASSEHEGRTEAFF. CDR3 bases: TGTGCCAGCAGTGAACATGAGGGGAGGACTGAAGCTTTCTTT.

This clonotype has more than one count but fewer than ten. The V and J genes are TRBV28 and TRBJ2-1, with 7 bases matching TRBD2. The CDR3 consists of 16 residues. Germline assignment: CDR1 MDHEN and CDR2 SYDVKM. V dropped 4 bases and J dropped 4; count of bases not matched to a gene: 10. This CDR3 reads CASSSRLAASYNEQFF. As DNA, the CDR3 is TGTGCCAGCAGTTCCCGACTAGCTGCCTCGTACAATGAGCAGTTCTTC. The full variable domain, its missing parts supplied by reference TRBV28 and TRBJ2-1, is DVKVTQSSRYLVKRTGEKVFLECVQDMDHENMFWYRQDPGLGLRLIYFSYDVKMKEKGDIPEGYSVSREKKERFSLILESASTNQTSMYLCASSSRLAASYNEQFFGPGTRLTVL.

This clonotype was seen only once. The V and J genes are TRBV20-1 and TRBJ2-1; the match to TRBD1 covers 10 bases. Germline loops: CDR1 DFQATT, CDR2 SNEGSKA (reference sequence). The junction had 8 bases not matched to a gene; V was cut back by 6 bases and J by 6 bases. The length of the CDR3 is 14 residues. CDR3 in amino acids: CSAETGGVSNEQFF. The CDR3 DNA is TGCAGTGCGGAGACAGGGGGCGTTTCCAATGAGCAGTTCTTC.

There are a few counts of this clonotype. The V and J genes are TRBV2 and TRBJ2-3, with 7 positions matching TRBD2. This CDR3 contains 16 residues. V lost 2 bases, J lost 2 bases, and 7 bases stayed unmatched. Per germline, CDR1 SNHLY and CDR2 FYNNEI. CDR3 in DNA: TGTGCCAGCAGTGAATGGTCTAGCGGATACACAGATACGCAGTATTTT. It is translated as CASSEWSSGYTDTQYF.